This T cell receptor beta chain was identified during a study of shared clonotypes between healthy human individuals. As for this clone: What it binds is not known.

Study observations and caveats: Few donors restricted represented genetic and exposure-history diversity. Of the naive CD4 clonotypes, roughly 5.2% were shared across several donors.

V was shortened by 5 bases and J by 3 bases, with 28 bases between the two germline ends. The CDR3 runs to 19 residues. Per germline, CDR1 LNHNV and CDR2 YYDKDF (reference sequence). Genomic DNA of every subset was divided equally among multiple immunoSEQ plates. Clones were sequenced by immunoSEQ multiplex PCR, and TCRdb holds only the in-frame ones, with some missing. The data show millions of clones, approximately 95% seen once. In the naive CD8 group, cells lacked CD45RO and were positively selected for CCR7, so terminally differentiated effector memory CD45RA+ cells were left out. The specimen sequenced was naive CD8+ T cells sorted from blood. This chain joins TRBV15 and TRBJ1-1, with D perhaps matching TRBD1 (5 bases). The receptor's source is a young man in good health. The CDR3: CATSPGRWGDSTFDTEAFF. DNA for the CDR3: TGTGCCACCAGCCCAGGGAGATGGGGGGACTCAACATTCGACACTGAAGCTTTCTTT.